This TCR beta chain is from a study of blood T cell repertoires in COVID-19. Background on the study: From the United States, Italy and Spain came samples of acute and convalescent COVID-19. T cells, B-cell-depleted T cells, or PBMCs provided the cDNA or gDNA that served as material.

Original processing notes: Nucleated cell counts were estimated from reference gene primer amplification. Only in-frame clones appear in the TCRdb table, and some are missing; sequencing was by immunoSEQ multiplex PCR. The V and J calls and clone size were taken over from that table, and D and trimming were inferred from the DNA. The sample yields more than 200,000 clones, approximately 86% seen once. The CDR3 consists of 15 residues. V dropped 6 bases and J dropped 3; count of bases not matched to a gene: 8. Germline V CDR1 and CDR2: MNHEY, SVGAGI. This clonotype originated in a man between 25 and 39 years old with active or convalescent COVID-19. The sample was peripheral blood. The chain links TRBV6-5 to TRBJ2-7; TRBD1 aligns across 10 bases. The CDR3 loop is CASSPTGGLGYEQYF. The CDR3 coding sequence is TGTGCCAGCAGCCCGACAGGGGGCTTGGGCTACGAGCAGTACTTC.